This entry describes one TCR beta chain. No cognate antigen has been identified for it. It has no much larger one-base neighbor in the sample; base qualities were not kept. These data come from a study of response to subunit inactivated influenza vaccine (dated by TCRdb to 2017 to 2018). Study-wide context: Deep quantitative profiling of the T cell receptor repertoire was used in the study to follow responses to a trivalent subunit inactivated influenza vaccine.

Libraries came from RT-PCR. TCRdb lists the instrument as Illumina HiSeq 2500. The public reads were quality trimmed at Q25 with fastp and then assembled into clones with MiXCR by TCRdb, keeping productive beta chains. Each CDR3 protein appears once, grouped with its most common genes and DNA. Within this sample are fewer than 750,000 distinct CDR3 sequences, with approximately 15% of them counted one time only. The ten most abundant clones make up around 10% of the sample. What the authors observed across the whole study: It was suggested by the authors that each seasonal influenza vaccination may recruit only a limited number of new T cells.

This specimen consisted of PBMCs from blood, obtained 11 to 12 days after vaccination. This TCR was sampled from a man aged 45-65 years who received an inactivated influenza vaccine. Donor details come from another sample of the same person, matched by shared clones.

The bases read TGCAGTGCTAGCAGATCGTTAGCGGGAGGGCCATTCTTC. This encodes CSASRSLAGGPFF. In this chain, TRBV20-1 is recombined with TRBJ2-1, with 11 middle bases fitting TRBD2. Measured from the cysteine to the phenylalanine, the CDR3 is 13 residues long. Only the CDR3 portion is preserved as DNA: 39 bases, with reading frame beginning at the first base. The germline V and J ends show losses of 3 bases and 16 bases respectively, and no gene match explains 11 bases of the junction. The germline V gene (reference sequence) yields DFQATT for CDR1 and SNEGSKA for CDR2.